The present T cell receptor (beta chain) was sequenced within a study of immune evolution from preneoplasia to lung adenocarcinoma (dated by TCRdb to the early 2020s). Background for the entire study: HLA loss of heterozygosity was observed in approximately 7%, 15% and 30% of AIS, MIA and ADC lesions, respectively, and was not observed in any AAH lesions. Resected precursor lesions (AAH, AIS, MIA) and invasive adenocarcinomas were each compared against paired morphologically normal lung tissue. TCR sequencing data came from 51 patients. POLYSOLVER was used to infer class I HLA alleles from exome data, and LOHHLA was used to detect allele-specific HLA loss. According to the study, some 97 samples were used for TCR sequencing. The study combined immune gene expression, TCR sequencing and multiplex immunofluorescence to profile immune contexture across lung adenocarcinoma precursors and invasive adenocarcinoma. In total, the cohort included approximately 53 patients with pulmonary nodules, all of whom underwent surgical resection. The immune data were integrated with whole exome sequencing and methylation data obtained from the same cohort of nodules. The sample size was set by how many specimens were available, not by a prior power calculation. Study-wide conclusions, independent of this receptor: Clonality was highest in normal lung, while later-stage lesions appeared to have lower clonality but higher T cell density and diversity. Findings were based on association rather than direct causation; larger cohorts with long-term follow-up and longitudinal biopsies were deemed needed. T cell clonality was highest in KRAS-mutant nodules compared with EGFR-mutant or double wild-type lesions. Normal lung had the highest top T cell clone frequencies, which appeared to decline progressively from AAH through AIS, MIA and invasive adenocarcinoma. All patients were from Japan and China, so applicability to Western populations was uncertain.

The patients had resection in Japan or China between about 2013 and 2018. The histologic diagnosis of each case was independently confirmed on H&E slides by two lung cancer pathologists. Premalignant or tumor cells were enriched for nucleic acid extraction by macro-dissection performed after pathologic assessment. The AllPrep DNA/RNA FFPE Kit was used to isolate DNA from FFPE tissue. Notes on this clone: The target of this receptor is not known. It has no much larger one-base neighbor in the sample; base qualities were not kept.

The immunoSEQ hsTCRbeta Kit was used to sequence TCR beta CDR3 regions from DNA. In the authors' own workflow: The ImmunoSEQ Analyzer was used to analyse the TCR sequencing data. T cell clonality was defined as 1 minus Pielou's evenness, calculated on productive rearrangements. The inverse Simpson index, applied to productive templates, was used to measure T cell diversity. T cell density was defined as TCR beta template counts normalized to usable DNA, with usable DNA estimated by amplification and sequencing of housekeeping genes. Two-sided Kruskal-Wallis tests were used to compare TCR metrics between histologic stages. This immuneACCESS table, as held by TCRdb, lists in-frame sequences with V and J called but not all clones. Of the missing ones, under half trace to an unresolved V gene in checked studies; the others have no known cause. V and J calls plus clone size are reproduced from that table; the DNA served to infer D and trimming. The sample has 7,500 or so clones on record, over 65% of them singletons. The biggest ten clones account for 8.5% of the sample.

Source material: FFPE atypical adenomatous hyperplasia tissue from the lung. This sample's cell subset or site label indicates: atypical adenomatous hyperplasia (AAH), lung preneoplasia. The sequence derives from a donor at least 70 years old with lung adenocarcinoma. Some clones in this sample may be carry-over from other donors' samples.

The CDR3 reads as follows: CATGPGANEKLFF. The nucleotide sequence is given as TGTGCCACCGGTCCCGGTGCTAATGAAAAACTGTTTTTT. The V and J segments used are TRBV15 and TRBJ1-4, with an unclear D gene assignment. The CDR3 contains 13 residues, cysteine and phenylalanine counted. Kept here is only the CDR3 DNA, which spans 39 bases and is read in frame from base 1. CDR1 is given as LNHNV and CDR2 as YYDKDF, both from the germline V gene (reference sequence). The trim is 8 bases for V and 3 bases for J, with a gap of 10 bases between the germline ends.